One sample yielded the 8 T cell receptor beta chains listed below, sequenced in a study of PD-1 blockade in classical Hodgkin lymphoma. Every patient relapsed after autologous stem cell transplantation, and brentuximab vedotin exposure varied. The data were produced by immunoSEQ multiplex PCR, yet TCRdb's version contains in-frame clones alone and is incomplete. The profile shows some 100,000 clones, 92% of them singletons. The source was peripheral blood mononuclear cells (PBMCs), collected at baseline. Receptors originate from a human donor with classical Hodgkin lymphoma.

The V gene is TRBV5-5, the J gene TRBJ2-1, with D unclear. Trimming pared 1 base from V and 7 bases from J, leaving 18 bases between. Germline assignment: CDR1 SGHKS and CDR2 YYEKEE (reference sequence). This CDR3 has 16 residues. The CDR3 DNA is TGTGCCAGCAGCTTGTGGTGGAAGGCGATGATAAATGAGCAGTTCTTC. It is translated as CASSLWWKAMINEQFF.

The chain uses TRBV15 and TRBJ1-2; no firm D call. The CDR3 is made up of 14 amino acids. The V end was cut by 0 bases, the J end by 5 bases, with 10 bases between. The germline gives CDR1 LNHNV, CDR2 YYDKDF (reference sequence). CDR3 nucleotide sequence: TGTGCCACCAGCAGAGAGCAGGCAATGTATGGCTACACCTTC. It yields the protein CATSREQAMYGYTF.

The chain links TRBV5-1 to TRBJ2-7, with D maybe TRBD2 (5 bases). Trimming left V 4 bases short and J 7 bases short, with 21 bases between. The CDR3 is 15 amino acids. Germline V gene data show CDR1 as SGHRS and CDR2 as YFSETQ. CDR3 DNA: TGCGCCAGCAGCCCCGGCGGGTCCTTATCGGGGGAGCAGTACTTC. Protein sequence: CASSPGGSLSGEQYF.

V is TRBV27 and J is TRBJ2-5; a weak D match, TRBD2 (6 bases). In germline, CDR1 is MNHEY, CDR2 SMNVEV (reference sequence). V gave up 6 bases and J gave up 1 base, with 12 bases separating them. CDR3 length: 14 amino acids. The CDR3 nucleotides are TGTGCCAGCAGAACCGGGACTTTCCAAGAGACCCAGTACTTC. Translating gives CASRTGTFQETQYF.

The chain combines TRBV27 with TRBJ2-1; tentatively, D is TRBD2 (6 bases). In germline, CDR1 is MNHEY, CDR2 SMNVEV (reference sequence). The CDR3 is 14 amino acids. The V end was cut by 9 bases, the J end by 3 bases, with 15 bases between. The CDR3 coding sequence is TGTGCCAGTCGTCGGGAGTCTTTCTACAATGAGCAGTTCTTC. It translates to CASRRESFYNEQFF.

Turning to this clone: The sample carries other DNA sequences with the same CDR3. The chain uses TRBV6-5 and TRBJ1-2; D gene ambiguous. V lost 6 bases, J lost 3 bases, and 5 bases lay in between. This CDR3 spans 11 amino acids. The germline V gene has CDR1 MNHEY and CDR2 SVGAGI. CDR3 in DNA: TGTGCCAGCAGGCGGGACTATGGCTACACCTTC. It encodes CASRRDYGYTF.

The V gene is TRBV10-1, the J gene TRBJ2-5, with D possibly being TRBD2 (7 bases). Trimming left V 2 bases short and J 1 base short, with 11 bases between. Germline V gene sequence: CDR1 WNHNN, CDR2 SYGVQD (reference sequence). The CDR3 contains 15 residues. The chain's CDR3 is CASSEAGEGQETQYF. CDR3 nucleotides: TGCGCCAGCAGTGAGGCAGGGGAGGGCCAAGAGACCCAGTACTTC.

V gene TRBV27 combines with J gene TRBJ1-4; D perhaps matches TRBD1 (6 bases). Trimming took off 6 bases at V and 8 bases at J, with 16 bases between the two ends. The CDR3 totals 14 residues. Germline CDR1 MNHEY, CDR2 SMNVEV (reference sequence). The CDR3 DNA sequence: TGTGCCAGCAGCTCGAACAGGGTAGGGGAAAAACTGTTTTTT. Translated: CASSSNRVGEKLFF.